The T cell receptor beta chain described here comes from a study of blood T cell repertoires in COVID-19. As for the study in general: Acute and convalescent COVID-19 samples came from the United States, Italy and Spain. The cDNA or gDNA used as material had been derived from T cells, B-cell-depleted T cells, or PBMCs.

V dropped 4 bases and J dropped 3 bases, with 19 bases sitting between them. CDR3 length: 17 amino acids. Germline values: CDR1 MGHDK, CDR2 SYGVNS. Data came from immunoSEQ multiplex PCR; TCRdb stores just in-frame clones and leaves some out. The data contain 89,000 or so clones, roughly 85% of them singletons. The genes are TRBV25-1 and TRBJ2-1; D may be TRBD1 (6 bases). Sequenced input: peripheral blood. The clonotype comes from a man at least 80 years old with acute or convalescent COVID-19. This CDR3 is CASSGPGRTGLYNEQFF. The DNA for the CDR3 is TGTGCCAGCAGTGGCCCAGGCCGAACAGGGCTCTACAATGAGCAGTTCTTC. Supplemented by reference TRBV25-1 and TRBJ2-1, the full variable domain reads EADIYQTPRYLVIGTGKKITLECSQTMGHDKMYWYQQDPGMELHLIHYSYGVNSTEKGDLSSESTVSRIRTEHFPLTLESARPSHTSQYLCASSGPGRTGLYNEQFFGPGTRLTVL.